Below are 20 T cell receptor beta chains sequenced from a single sample in a study of early T cells in non-severe SARS-CoV-2 infection. Using its own MiXCR run on the 5' RACE reads, TCRdb lists one record per CDR3 protein. The table lists more than 65,000 distinct CDR3 sequences, approximately 14% of them singletons, with around 1.5% in the top ten. The material sequenced was whole blood. These receptors all stem from an adult who was a healthcare worker with PCR-confirmed SARS-CoV-2 infection or an uninfected control (not recorded which).

The table lists this clonotype with many counts. The chain uses TRBV3-1 and TRBJ2-3; a weak D match, TRBD2 (5 bases). The germline V and J ends were trimmed by 2 bases and 3 bases, with 9 bases remaining between them. The CDR3 consists of 14 residues. Per the germline V gene, CDR1 is LGHDT and CDR2 is YNNKEL (reference sequence). CDR3 in DNA: TGTGCCAGCAGCCAAAAGGGCGGGACAGATACGCAGTATTTT. As protein: CASSQKGGTDTQYF.

This clonotype occurred a few times. The chain recombines TRBV15 with TRBJ1-2, with 9 bases matching TRBD1. Germline V gene data show CDR1 as LNHNV and CDR2 as YYDKDF (reference sequence). CDR3 size: 15 residues. The V and J ends lost 5 bases and 6 bases, in that order; junction bases with no gene match: 10. The CDR3 sequence: CATSVLPGQGNGYTF. The CDR3 nucleotides read TGTGCCACCAGCGTACTACCGGGACAGGGAAATGGCTACACCTTC. Full variable domain (missing parts from reference TRBV15 and TRBJ1-2): DAMVIQNPRYQVTQFGKPVTLSCSQTLNHNVMYWYQQKSSQAPKLLFHYYDKDFNNEADTPDNFQSRRPNTSFCFLDIRSPGLGDTAMYLCATSVLPGQGNGYTFGSGTRLTVV.

This clonotype occurred a few times. V usage is TRBV13 and J usage is TRBJ2-1, with D hard to call. Trimming removed 5 bases from V and 10 bases from J, with 12 bases in between. CDR3 length equals 12 residues. Germline V gives CDR1 PRHDT, CDR2 FYEKMQ (reference sequence). The CDR3 spells CASSPSVGEQFF. CDR3 DNA sequence: TGTGCCAGCAGCCCCTCGGTTGGGGAGCAGTTCTTC.

This clonotype was detected only a few times. The V and J genes are TRBV27 and TRBJ2-3, with 10 positions matching TRBD2. The CDR3 is 15 amino acids. Germline trimming cut 8 bases from V and 4 bases from J; bases unmatched to any gene: 9. Looked up from germline, CDR1 is MNHEY and CDR2 is SMNVEV (reference sequence). The CDR3 region has the DNA TGTGCCAGCGGAGGACTAGCGGCCCGATCAGATACGCAGTATTTT. Protein sequence: CASGGLAARSDTQYF.

The gene calls are TRBV3-1 and TRBJ2-2; TRBD2 agrees at 8 bases. The CDR3 totals 16 residues. The trim removed 1 base at V and 7 bases at J, leaving 8 bases unmatched. The germline V gene encodes CDR1 LGHDT and CDR2 YNNKEL (reference sequence). In nucleotides, the CDR3 is TGTGCCAGCAGCCAAGTCGGACTAGCTCTCGGCGGGGAGCTGTTTTTT. It translates to CASSQVGLALGGELFF.

For the CDR3, the DNA is TGTGCCAGCAGCCCCACAGGGGGGCCCCAAGAGACCCAGTACTTC. It yields the protein CASSPTGGPQETQYF. V gene TRBV11-2 combines with J gene TRBJ2-5, with 8 bases lining up with TRBD1. CDR3 length equals 15 residues. CDR1 and CDR2 from the germline V gene are SGHAT and FQNNGV. The ends lost 5 bases at V and 1 base at J; junction bases unmatched: 6. Variable domain in full (rest from reference TRBV11-2 and TRBJ2-5): EAGVAQSPRYKIIEKRQSVAFWCNPISGHATLYWYQQILGQGPKLLIQFQNNGVVDDSQLPKDRFSAERLKGVDSTLKIQPAKLEDSAVYLCASSPTGGPQETQYFGPGTRLLVL.

This rearrangement joins TRBV6-1 to TRBJ2-5; TRBD2 is a possible D gene (6 bases). Germline lookup yields CDR1 MNHNS and CDR2 SASEGT. There are 11 residues in the CDR3. Trimming left V 10 bases short and J 3 bases short, with 9 bases between. CDR3 in DNA: TGTGCCATGGGGGGTGAAGAGACCCAGTACTTC. It encodes CAMGGEETQYF.

The sample holds many counts of this clonotype. The chain links TRBV7-2 to TRBJ2-3, with 8 bases matching TRBD2. The CDR3 loop spans 16 amino acids. The V and J ends lost 1 base and 6 bases, in that order; junction bases with no gene match: 9. In germline, CDR1 is SGHTA, CDR2 FQGNSA. CDR3 amino acids: CASSLVGGGPSDTQYF. The CDR3 DNA reads TGTGCCAGCAGCTTAGTCGGCGGGGGGCCCTCCGATACGCAGTATTTT.

The J gene is TRBJ2-5, the V gene TRBV20-1; 10 positions agree with TRBD1. J was trimmed by 3 bases and V by 3 bases; bases with no gene match: 7. The CDR3 is 15 residues long. Germline lookup yields CDR1 DFQATT and CDR2 SNEGSKA (reference sequence). The CDR3 spells CSARWGQGTEETQYF. The CDR3 DNA reads as TGCAGTGCTAGGTGGGGACAGGGGACGGAAGAGACCCAGTACTTC.

The table lists this clonotype with many counts. The chain carries TRBV6-5 and TRBJ2-3, with TRBD2 as a possible D gene (7 bases). Germline values: CDR1 MNHEY, CDR2 SVGAGI. The V and J ends lost 2 bases and 4 bases respectively, with 13 bases between them. The CDR3 runs 15 residues. Written as DNA, the CDR3 is TGTGCCAGCAGTTACGGGGGGGCTGGGGCAGATACGCAGTATTTT. This translates into CASSYGGAGADTQYF.

The rearrangement links TRBV6-2 or TRBV6-3 to TRBJ1-6; a possible D gene is TRBD1 (5 bases). The CDR3 is 13 amino acids. Trimming pared 6 bases from V and 6 bases from J, leaving 9 bases between. Germline assignment: CDR1 MNHEY and CDR2 SVGEGT. CDR3 residues: CASRIGTNSPLHF. In nucleotides, the CDR3 is TGTGCCAGCAGGATAGGGACTAATTCACCCCTCCACTTT.

This clonotype occurred many times. The gene calls are TRBV10-1 and TRBJ2-1; TRBD1 aligns across 7 bases. This CDR3 spans 13 amino acids. The V and J ends lost 6 bases and 10 bases, in that order; junction bases with no gene match: 9. Germline V gives CDR1 WNHNN, CDR2 SYGVQD (reference sequence). CDR3 region: CASSDYRGGEQFF. In nucleotides, the CDR3 is TGCGCCAGCAGCGATTACAGGGGTGGGGAGCAGTTCTTC.

This clonotype was seen ten or more times. The V and J genes are TRBV18 and TRBJ2-7; D gene ambiguous. Germline CDR1 and CDR2: KGHSH and LQKENI. This CDR3 comprises 13 residues. V dropped 1 base and J dropped 6 bases, with 10 bases sitting between them. In nucleotides, the CDR3 is TGTGCCAGCTCACCACGCGACGAGGTCGAGCAGTACTTC. Its protein is CASSPRDEVEQYF.

This clonotype appeared a single time. This chain joins TRBV30 and TRBJ2-3; 7 bases line up with TRBD2. Losses at the gene ends were 6 bases for V and 1 base for J; bases not matched to a gene: 4. Germline CDR1 GTSNPN, CDR2 SVGIG (reference sequence). This CDR3 comprises 13 residues. CDR3 bases: TGTGCCTGTGGACTAGGCCGCACAGATACGCAGTATTTT. Translation gives CACGLGRTDTQYF.

This clonotype has ten or more counts. The CDR3 loop is CATSGTGWNSPLHF. DNA of the CDR3: TGTGCCACCAGCGGGACAGGCTGGAATTCACCCCTCCACTTT. The chain combines TRBV15 with TRBJ1-6; 8 bases line up with TRBD1. Germline-derived CDR1 and CDR2 are LNHNV and YYDKDF (reference sequence). V gave up 5 bases and J gave up 7 bases; unmatched junction bases: 4. The CDR3 has 14 residues.

This clonotype is categorized as medium-sized. The CDR3 coding sequence is TGCAGTGCTAGTACCAGGGATCCCTACGAGCAGTACTTC. Protein sequence: CSASTRDPYEQYF. The gene calls are TRBV20-1 and TRBJ2-7; tentatively, D is TRBD1 (5 bases). Germline V CDR1 and CDR2: DFQATT, SNEGSKA (reference sequence). This CDR3 contains 13 residues. Trimming shortened V by 3 bases and J by 2 bases, and 11 bases separated the two germline ends.

At least ten counts were recorded for this clonotype. The chain has TRBV6-2 or TRBV6-3 and TRBJ2-7; TRBD1 matches 9 bases. This CDR3 is 14 amino acids long. Trimming removed 8 bases from V and 3 bases from J; junction bases left unmatched: 8. Germline V gene data show CDR1 as MNHEY and CDR2 as SVGEGT. CDR3 nucleotides: TGTGCCAGCTTTACCCGGGACAGGGTCTACGAGCAGTACTTC. Translation: CASFTRDRVYEQYF.

This chain uses TRBV6-1 with TRBJ1-5, with no clear D. The germline gives CDR1 MNHNS, CDR2 SASEGT. This CDR3 spans 13 amino acids. CDR3 bases: TGTGCGACCGCCTTCCAGAGAAATCAGCCCCAGCATTTT. Residues: CATAFQRNQPQHF.

This clonotype has at least ten counts. The J gene is TRBJ2-5, the V gene TRBV20-1; 14 positions match TRBD2. V lost 2 bases and J lost 2; bases outside the gene matches: 7. This CDR3 is 17 amino acids long. Germline CDR1 and CDR2: DFQATT and SNEGSKA (reference sequence). The CDR3, as DNA: TGCAGTGCTAGATCCCCGGGACTAGCGGGAGATCAAGAGACCCAGTACTTC. As protein: CSARSPGLAGDQETQYF.

The genes are TRBV20-1 and TRBJ2-3; TRBD2 aligns across 7 bases. Germline loops: CDR1 DFQATT, CDR2 SNEGSKA (reference sequence). Germline trimming cut 4 bases from V and 0 bases from J; bases unmatched to any gene: 13. CDR3 length: 17 amino acids. CDR3 protein: CSAIGGASGASTDTQYF. The DNA for the CDR3 is TGCAGTGCTATCGGAGGCGCCAGCGGGGCTAGCACAGATACGCAGTATTTT.